This T cell receptor beta chain originates from a study of T cell clonality in common variable immunodeficiency. J gave up 7 bases and V 3 bases, and 5 bases lay outside the gene matches. CDR3 length: 13 amino acids. CDR1 and CDR2 from the germline V gene are SGHRS and YFSETQ. In its sample, this clone was seen many times. Its antigen is not known. The CDR3 end is not reached by the read, which stops 3 residues before it; the germline J gene fills it in. Findings and caveats of the study: Links between repertoire features and CVID complications were heterogeneity-limited.

The table came from immunoSEQ multiplex PCR; TCRdb's copy has only in-frame clones and leaves some out. Observed are 40,000 to 65,000 clones, no singletons, with the top ten taking around 3.2%. Sequencing was done on a sample of peripheral blood mononuclear cells. This TCR was sampled from a person between 18 and 69 years old in good health. The chain is built from TRBV5-1 and TRBJ1-2; 8 nucleotides match TRBD1. CDR3 region: CASSSPDRAGYTF. The CDR3 bases that were read are TGCGCCAGCAGCTCTCCGGACAGGGCTGGC.